The clone carrying this T cell receptor beta chain was seen a single time. The data were obtained in a study of blood T cell repertoires in COVID-19. The overall study: Sites in the United States, Italy and Spain provided acute and convalescent COVID-19 samples. PBMCs, B-cell-depleted T cells, or T cells were the source of the cDNA or gDNA that made up the material.

In the original analysis: Estimation of nucleated cell counts relied on the amplification of reference gene primers. The table came from immunoSEQ multiplex PCR; TCRdb's copy has only in-frame clones and leaves some out. The V and J calls and the clone size are those of that table, but D and trimming were determined from the DNA. The profile covers tens of thousands of clones, with about four fifths appearing a single time and 5% to 7.5% taken by the ten largest. This CDR3 contains 12 residues. V trimming: 8 bases; J trimming: 3 bases; junction bases outside the gene matches: 3. Germline CDR1 reads MNHNY; CDR2 reads SVGAGI (reference sequence).

The sample consisted of peripheral blood. The chain couples TRBV6-6 to TRBJ2-7; 8 bases are shared with TRBD1. This TCR was sampled from a woman aged 60-75 years with acute or convalescent COVID-19. As DNA, the CDR3 is TGTGCCAGCGGACAGGGTCTCTACGAGCAGTACTTC. Translation gives CASGQGLYEQYF.